The rows below give T cell receptor beta chains drawn from one sample of a study of T cells in Graves' hyperthyroidism and ophthalmopathy. TCRdb analysed the multiplex PCR reads with MiXCR anew, one entry per CDR3 protein. Of more than 45,000 distinct CDR3 sequences in the sample, approximately 50% are singletons; the top ten hold roughly an eighth. The specimen sequenced was blood. The receptors originated from a woman younger than 45 with Graves' ophthalmopathy. Each CDR3 is given with its conserved first and last residue. The order of the fields is J gene, clone size, D gene, V gene, CDR3 DNA, CDR3 protein. The D gene is left open where the match is weak. Where a row states a size, it is once, few, many or the class of an expanded clone; other rows omit it.

>TRBJ2-7|many|TRBD1|TRBV4-1
TGCGCCAGCAGCCAAGGACAGGGCGCCTACGAGCAGTACTTC
CASSQGQGAYEQYF
>TRBJ1-4|NA|NA|TRBV7-3
TGTGCCAGCAGCTTAGGCTTGGGAGTTACAACTAATGAAAAACTGTTTTTT
CASSLGLGVTTNEKLFF
>TRBJ1-2|many|TRBD1|TRBV6-6
TGTGCCAGCAGTGGCAGGCGACAGGGCTTGAACTATGGCTACACCTTC
CASSGRRQGLNYGYTF
>TRBJ2-4|NA|TRBD2|TRBV30
TGTGCCTGGAGTGTAAACGGGAGGAACATTCAGTACTTC
CAWSVNGRNIQYF
>TRBJ2-3|NA|TRBD2|TRBV25-1
TGTGCCAGCAGTGCCCTAGGACTAGCGGGAGTAGGGGGCACAGATACGCAGTATTTT
CASSALGLAGVGGTDTQYF
>TRBJ2-7|many|TRBD2|TRBV6-5
TGTGCCAGCAGTTACTCGGCGGGGGTGAGCTACGAGCAGTACTTC
CASSYSAGVSYEQYF
>TRBJ2-3|NA|TRBD2|TRBV10-3
TGTGCCATCGCCGGTAGCGGGTCCGACACAGATACGCAGTATTTT
CAIAGSGSDTDTQYF
>TRBJ2-5|many|NA|TRBV19
TGTGCCAGTAGTCTCACGCCCGGGGATGGGAGGGAGACCCAGTACTTC
CASSLTPGDGRETQYF
>TRBJ2-5|NA|NA|TRBV7-9
TGTGCCAGCAGCCCTAATACAGGGGGGGAGACTCAGTACTTC
CASSPNTGGETQYF
>TRBJ2-4|many|TRBD1|TRBV11-2
TGTGCCAGCAGCCGGACAGGGTCGGCTGGCATTCAGTACTTC
CASSRTGSAGIQYF
>TRBJ1-5|NA|NA|TRBV7-8
TGTGCCAGCAGCTTGTCTGGGGTAGCGGGTCAGCCCCAGCATTTT
CASSLSGVAGQPQHF
>TRBJ2-2|many|NA|TRBV20-1
TGCAGTGCTCGCTACAGACCCGGGGAGCTGTTTTTT
CSARYRPGELFF
>TRBJ2-7|many|NA|TRBV9
TGTGCCAGCAGCGTAGCAAGCAGGTCGAGCTCCTACGAGCAGTACTTC
CASSVASRSSSYEQYF
>TRBJ2-5|many|NA|TRBV7-9
TGTGCCAGCAGCTTAGTTGCGGAGCAAGAGACCCAGTACTTC
CASSLVAEQETQYF
>TRBJ2-2|NA|TRBD2|TRBV5-1
TGCGCCAGCAGCTCCGGGACTAGCGGGATAAACACCGGGGAGCTGTTTTTT
CASSSGTSGINTGELFF
>TRBJ2-5|many|NA|TRBV27
TGTGCCAGCCGACCTGGTTTACTGCAAGAGACCCAGTACTTC
CASRPGLLQETQYF
>TRBJ2-1|many|NA|TRBV11-2
TGTGCCAGCAGCGTATCGCGGGACAATGAGCAGTTCTTC
CASSVSRDNEQFF
>TRBJ1-4|NA|NA|TRBV29-1
TGCAGCGTTGAACCCAGCAGCCAAGAAAGCTGGGCGAGGGAAAAACTGTTTTTT
CSVEPSSQESWAREKLFF
>TRBJ2-3|once|TRBD2|TRBV20-1
TGCAGTGCTGGACTAGCGGAAGGGACAGATACGCAGTATTTT
CSAGLAEGTDTQYF
>TRBJ1-5|many|TRBD1|TRBV27
TGTGCCAGCACGCGGACAGGGAGCAATCAGCCCCAGCATTTT
CASTRTGSNQPQHF
>TRBJ2-7|many|TRBD1|TRBV6-8
TGTGCCAGCAGTTTCTTACAGGGGAGTATGTACGAGCAGTACTTC
CASSFLQGSMYEQYF
>TRBJ2-3|medium-sized|NA|TRBV29-1
TGCAGCGTTGACGTAGGGACAGATACGCAGTATTTT
CSVDVGTDTQYF
>TRBJ1-4|many|NA|TRBV7-9
TGTGCCAGCAGCTTACTGGGGCATAATGAAAAACTGTTTTTT
CASSLLGHNEKLFF
>TRBJ2-7|NA|TRBD1|TRBV7-9
TGTGCCAGCAGCCGCGGACAGGGCCTCTCCTACGAGCAGTACTTC
CASSRGQGLSYEQYF
>TRBJ2-5|NA|NA|TRBV18
TGTGCCAGCTCACCAGGCCAAGAGACCCAGTACTTC
CASSPGQETQYF
>TRBJ1-2|many|NA|TRBV3-1
TGTGCCAGCAGCCCCTCGAACGGCGGCTACACCTTC
CASSPSNGGYTF
>TRBJ1-1|many|TRBD1|TRBV5-4
TGTGCCAGCAGCTTAGGGACAGGGTGGAACACTGAAGCTTTCTTT
CASSLGTGWNTEAFF
>TRBJ2-3|NA|NA|TRBV29-1
NA
CSVQTSGRSSMSSSSGQGADTQYF
>TRBJ1-6|NA|NA|TRBV30
TGTGCCTGGAGCCCCTTTCAGAGCTCCTATAATTCACCCCTCCACTTT
CAWSPFQSSYNSPLHF
>TRBJ1-2|NA|NA|TRBV6-5
TGTGCCAGCAGTCCTCCCGGCACAGGAGGGGACTATGGCTACACCTTC
CASSPPGTGGDYGYTF
>TRBJ2-1|NA|TRBD1|TRBV25-1
TGTGCCAGCGTTGACAGGGGTAATGAGCAGTTCTTC
CASVDRGNEQFF
>TRBJ1-3|many|NA|TRBV9
TGTGCCAGCAGCGTAGGTAATAGCTTCCGGAACTCTGGAAACACCATATATTTT
CASSVGNSFRNSGNTIYF
>TRBJ2-7|many|TRBD2|TRBV29-1
TGCAGCGTTGAAGATTTGGAGACTAGCGGCTACGAGCAGTACTTC
CSVEDLETSGYEQYF